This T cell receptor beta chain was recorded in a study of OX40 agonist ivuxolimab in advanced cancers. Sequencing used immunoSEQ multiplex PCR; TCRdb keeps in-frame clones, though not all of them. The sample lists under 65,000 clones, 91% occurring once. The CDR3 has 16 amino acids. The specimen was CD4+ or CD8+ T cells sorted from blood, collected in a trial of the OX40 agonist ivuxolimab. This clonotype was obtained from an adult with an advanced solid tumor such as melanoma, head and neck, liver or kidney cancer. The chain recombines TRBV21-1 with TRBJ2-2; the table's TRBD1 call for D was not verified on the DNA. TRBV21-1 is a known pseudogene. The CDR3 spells CASSHGQGLNTGELFF. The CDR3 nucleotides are TGTGCCAGCAGCCATGGACAGGGTTTGAACACCGGGGAGCTGTTTTTT.